These 24 T cell receptor beta chains originate from one sample sequenced in a study of T cell repertoires in cytomegalovirus infection. One entry per CDR3 protein, called by TCRdb with MiXCR from the reads. Of hundreds of thousands of distinct CDR3 sequences listed, approximately 9.5% are singletons. Sample: PBMCs. All receptors derive from a human donor in good health (CMV status not recorded). Some clones in this sample may be carry-over from other donors' samples.

This clonotype showed up many times. The chain recombines TRBV7-3 with TRBJ1-6; D is unclear. V was clipped by 5 bases and J by 11 bases, with 13 bases between them. Germline V CDR1 and CDR2: SGHTA, FQGTGA. The CDR3 has 13 residues. CDR3 loop: CASSRSEVTPLHF. DNA for the CDR3: TGTGCCAGCAGCCGTTCCGAAGTAACACCCCTCCACTTT.

At least ten counts were recorded for this clonotype. The chain uses TRBV4-3 and TRBJ1-1; the match to TRBD1 covers 8 bases. Losses at the gene ends were 2 bases for V and 2 bases for J; bases not matched to a gene: 13. CDR1 and CDR2 (germline): LGHNA, YSLEER. The CDR3 has 18 residues. The CDR3 is CASSQTRTGLSANTEAFF. DNA for the CDR3: TGCGCCAGCAGCCAAACCCGGACAGGGCTGTCGGCCAACACTGAAGCTTTCTTT.

The V call is TRBV7-2, the J call TRBJ2-7, with D perhaps TRBD1 or TRBD2 (5 bases each). Trimming removed 8 bases at V and 3 bases at J, with 14 bases between. Germline V gene lookup returns CDR1 SGHTA and CDR2 FQGNSA. The CDR3 runs 13 residues. The CDR3: CASGSPGLYEQYF. The CDR3 nucleotides are TGTGCCAGCGGCTCGCCGGGGCTCTACGAGCAGTACTTC. Together with reference TRBV7-2 and TRBJ2-7, the CDR3 gives the full variable domain: GAGVSQSPSNKVTEKGKDVELRCDPISGHTALYWYRQSLGQGLEFLIYFQGNSAPDKSGLPSDRFSAERTGGSVSTLTIQRTQQEDSAVYLCASGSPGLYEQYFGPGTRLTVT.

Ten or more counts support this clonotype. V is TRBV7-2 and J is TRBJ1-4, with D possibly being TRBD1 (5 bases). Trimming cost V 2 bases and J 6 bases, with 13 bases left between them. CDR1 is SGHTA and CDR2 is FQGNSA in the germline V gene. This CDR3 has 15 amino acids. The CDR3 reads CASSLIPREYEKLFF. In DNA form, the CDR3 reads TGTGCCAGCAGCTTAATCCCCAGGGAGTATGAAAAACTGTTTTTT.

This clonotype was seen at least ten times. The rearrangement links TRBV6-1 to TRBJ2-3; TRBD1 might be the D (5 bases). Germline V gives CDR1 MNHNS, CDR2 SASEGT. The CDR3 covers 20 residues. V was clipped by 11 bases and J by 1 base, with 34 bases between them. CDR3 in DNA: TGTGCCTTCACACTCCGCATTGGTCGTTATGGGGCGCACCGCACAGATACGCAGTATTTT. As protein: CAFTLRIGRYGAHRTDTQYF.

This clonotype was seen repeatedly, ten times or more. The CDR3 spells CASSEAGRGVGSYTF. The CDR3 DNA reads TGTGCCAGCAGTGAAGCAGGGCGCGGCGTCGGTAGCTACACCTTC. The genes are TRBV6-1 and TRBJ1-2; D gene uncertain. CDR1 and CDR2 from the germline V gene are MNHNS and SASEGT. Deletions cut 0 bases from V and 9 bases from J, with 17 bases between. The CDR3 runs 15 residues.

This clonotype was detected a few times. V usage is TRBV4-1 and J usage is TRBJ2-1; D is undetermined. With 3 bases removed from V and 8 bases from J, the gap between germline ends came to 8 bases. The CDR3 consists of 12 residues. CDR1 is MGHRA, CDR2 YSYEKL, per germline. For the CDR3, the DNA is TGCGCCAGCAGCCACGTCTTCTATGAGCAGTTCTTC. Encoded protein: CASSHVFYEQFF.

The chain employs TRBV28 and TRBJ2-6; D might be TRBD1 (6 bases). This CDR3 is built from 18 residues. From germline, CDR1 is MDHEN and CDR2 SYDVKM. V lost 6 bases and J lost 4, with 22 bases in between. The CDR3 DNA reads as TGTGCCAGCAGCACTACCAAGTACAGGGCTACCGGGGCCAACGTCCTGACTTTC. Its protein is CASSTTKYRATGANVLTF.

This chain links TRBV6-2 or TRBV6-3 with TRBJ2-4; D tentatively fits TRBD1 or TRBD2 (5 bases each). V was clipped by 2 bases and J by 6 bases, with 20 bases between them. CDR1 and CDR2 from the germline V gene are MNHEY and SVGEGT. This CDR3 region has 17 residues. The CDR3 DNA reads as TGTGCCAGCAGTTACCGAGGGCAGGGCCTCTCCGGAAACATTCAGTACTTC. This translates into CASSYRGQGLSGNIQYF.

This chain uses TRBV7-3 with TRBJ2-4, with 11 positions matching TRBD2. J gave up 0 bases and V 1 base, and 11 bases lay outside the gene matches. CDR1 is SGHTA, CDR2 FQGTGA, per germline. The CDR3 has 20 amino acids. Written as DNA, the CDR3 is TGTGCCAGCAGCTTAAAAGAAACTAGCGGGGGTTCACTAGCCAAAAACATTCAGTACTTC. Protein: CASSLKETSGGSLAKNIQYF.

The table lists this clonotype with many counts. The chain employs TRBV6-5 and TRBJ2-1; 9 bases align to TRBD2. The CDR3 is 17 residues long. Germline CDR1 reads MNHEY; CDR2 reads SVGAGI. The trim removed 0 bases at V and 6 bases at J, leaving 9 bases unmatched. CDR3 coding DNA: TGTGCCAGCAGTTACTCCTACCGGGCTAGCGGGACCAATGAGCAGTTCTTC. This encodes CASSYSYRASGTNEQFF.

This clonotype has a count of ten or more. The chain uses TRBV5-6 and TRBJ1-2, with a tentative D call TRBD1 (6 bases). The CDR3 runs to 15 residues. V was pared by 1 base and J by 4 bases, with 14 bases between. Germline CDR1 SGHDT, CDR2 YYEEEE. The CDR3 DNA sequence: TGTGCCAGCAGCTTGACAGGGAGTAAAGCCTATGGCTACACCTTC. This encodes CASSLTGSKAYGYTF.

V and J are TRBV5-6 and TRBJ1-5; D is possibly TRBD1 (6 bases). The germline gives CDR1 SGHDT, CDR2 YYEEEE. The V and J ends lost 1 base and 2 bases respectively, with 16 bases between them. This CDR3 is built from 17 residues. The CDR3 region is CASSLRSTGLGNQPQHF. CDR3 bases: TGTGCCAGCAGCTTGAGGTCTACAGGGTTGGGCAATCAGCCCCAGCATTTT.

This clonotype was picked up many times. The V gene is TRBV6-1, the J gene TRBJ2-1; the match to TRBD2 covers 11 bases. Germline V gene data show CDR1 as MNHNS and CDR2 as SASEGT. J gave up 6 bases and V 1 base, and 5 bases lay outside the gene matches. The CDR3 extends over 16 amino acids. The CDR3 region has the DNA TGTGCCAGCAGTGAAGTCGGACTAGCGGGCCCCAATGAGCAGTTCTTC. It encodes CASSEVGLAGPNEQFF.

This clonotype has more than one count but fewer than ten. The chain recombines TRBV20-1 with TRBJ2-4; unclear D gene. V was cut by 0 bases and J by 0 bases, with 6 bases left in between. The CDR3 has 14 amino acids. Germline CDR1 is DFQATT and CDR2 is SNEGSKA (reference sequence). Here the CDR3 reads CSARETLAKNIQYF. In DNA form, the CDR3 reads TGCAGTGCTAGAGAGACACTAGCCAAAAACATTCAGTACTTC.

In its sample, this clonotype was seen many times. The CDR3 sequence is CASSLAGTEPNGYTF. CDR3 DNA: TGTGCCAGCAGCTTAGCCGGGACGGAACCAAATGGCTACACCTTC. The V gene is TRBV7-2, the J gene TRBJ1-2; possible D gene TRBD1, 5 bases. Germline V gene lookup returns CDR1 SGHTA and CDR2 FQGNSA. V was trimmed by 0 bases and J by 6 bases, leaving 14 bases between them. The CDR3 has 15 residues.

This clonotype came up a few times. The chain has TRBV19 and TRBJ2-1, with D unresolved. The CDR3 has 14 amino acids. CDR1 and CDR2 (germline): LNHDA, SQIVND (reference sequence). The V and J ends lost 1 base and 2 bases respectively, with 6 bases between them. CDR3 amino acids: CASSIGLAYNEQFF. The CDR3 DNA reads as TGTGCCAGTAGTATAGGGCTCGCCTACAATGAGCAGTTCTTC.

This clonotype was detected ten times or more. V gene TRBV28 combines with J gene TRBJ1-1; D possibly corresponds to TRBD1 (6 bases). Trimming left V 4 bases short and J 6 bases short, with 15 bases between. CDR3 size: 14 residues. The V gene's germline CDR1 is MDHEN and CDR2 SYDVKM. For the CDR3, the DNA is TGTGCCAGCAGTTCCAACAGGGCCTTTGCTGAAGCTTTCTTT. As protein: CASSSNRAFAEAFF.

This clonotype has a count of ten or more. V gene TRBV7-6 combines with J gene TRBJ2-1; D assignment may be TRBD1 or TRBD2 (5 bases each). The germline V gene has CDR1 SGHVS and CDR2 FNYEAQ. Trimming removed 2 bases at V and 10 bases at J, with 12 bases between. The CDR3 has 13 amino acids. CDR3 nucleotides: TGTGCCAGCAGCTTAAACGAGGGGTACGAGCAGTTCTTC. This sequence encodes CASSLNEGYEQFF.

This clonotype has at least ten counts. V is TRBV7-6 and J is TRBJ2-1; D possibly matches TRBD1 or TRBD2 (6 bases each). V lost 2 bases and J lost 5, with 19 bases in between. CDR1 and CDR2 (germline): SGHVS, FNYEAQ. CDR3 length: 17 residues. Here the CDR3 reads CASSLPPGGGPDNEQFF. CDR3 DNA sequence: TGTGCCAGCAGCTTACCTCCCGGGGGCGGCCCTGACAATGAGCAGTTCTTC.

The rearrangement links TRBV28 to TRBJ2-4; TRBD1 or TRBD2 may be the D gene (5 bases each). The CDR3 consists of 17 residues. Germline assignment: CDR1 MDHEN and CDR2 SYDVKM. The V gene lost 8 bases and the J gene lost 0 bases, with 20 bases spanning the gap. The CDR3 region is CASALGSGSLAKNIQYF. The CDR3, as DNA: TGTGCCAGCGCACTAGGGTCAGGGTCACTAGCCAAAAACATTCAGTACTTC.

The gene calls are TRBV19 and TRBJ2-2, with a tentative D call TRBD1 (6 bases). The length of the CDR3 is 14 residues. The V gene lost 4 bases and the J gene lost 4 bases, with 10 bases spanning the gap. Germline V gene data show CDR1 as LNHDA and CDR2 as SQIVND (reference sequence). CDR3 coding DNA: TGTGCCAGTAGTACCCAGGGGTCCACCGGGGAGCTGTTTTTT. Its translation is CASSTQGSTGELFF.

This clonotype appeared many times. This chain joins TRBV28 and TRBJ1-1; 7 bases match TRBD1. The CDR3 consists of 16 residues. V shed 2 bases and J 6 bases; nucleotides not matched to a gene: 12. Per the germline V gene, CDR1 is MDHEN and CDR2 is SYDVKM. The CDR3 nucleotides read TGTGCCAGCAGTTTAGAGAGGGGGCACTATATAGCTGAAGCTTTCTTT. The encoded protein is CASSLERGHYIAEAFF.

The V call is TRBV6-6, the J call TRBJ2-3; D gene uncertain. The CDR3 runs to 12 residues. V shed 8 bases and J shed 5 bases, with 11 bases lying between them. The germline gives CDR1 MNHNY, CDR2 SVGAGI (reference sequence). As DNA, the CDR3 is TGTGCCAGCGCAGATAGGAGAGATACGCAGTATTTT. It is translated as CASADRRDTQYF.